This passage covers 6 T cell receptor beta chains from one sample sequenced in a study of T cell responses to AZD1222 COVID-19 vaccine. The data were produced by immunoSEQ multiplex PCR, yet TCRdb's version contains in-frame clones alone and is incomplete. The data show fewer than 200,000 clones, around 93% seen once. The sample here was peripheral blood, taken on day 0 of AZD1222 vaccination. Source of these receptors: an adult in good health.

This chain links TRBV21-1 with TRBJ1-4. TRBV21-1 is a pseudogene. The CDR3 extends over 13 amino acids. CDR3 in amino acids: CATRGAEVEKLFF. In DNA, the CDR3 is TGTGCCACCCGAGGGGCGGAGGTAGAAAAACTGTTTTTT.

A few counts support this clone. This chain connects TRBV2 to TRBJ1-3; D is perhaps TRBD1 (5 bases). The CDR3 totals 15 residues. Germline CDR1 and CDR2: SNHLY and FYNNEI. V was pared by 5 bases and J by 0 bases, with 11 bases between. The CDR3 DNA reads as TGTGCCAGCAGTTCGGACACTATCTCTGGAAACACCATATATTTT. Residues: CASSSDTISGNTIYF.

This clone was observed a handful of times. The chain recombines TRBV6-2 or TRBV6-3 with TRBJ2-5, with unresolved D. Per germline, CDR1 MNHEY and CDR2 SVGEGT. The ends were cut back, 4 bases at V and 10 bases at J, with 10 bases in the middle. The CDR3 contains 11 residues. The DNA for the CDR3 is TGTGCCAGCAGTTTGGGGAAGGACCAGTACTTC. Its protein is CASSLGKDQYF.

CDR3 nucleotides: TGTGCCAGCAGTGGATCTGAAGCTTTCTTT. This sequence encodes CASSGSEAFF. This sequence joins TRBV2 and TRBJ1-1; D not resolved. The CDR3 consists of 10 residues. Germline V gives CDR1 SNHLY, CDR2 FYNNEI. V lost 4 bases and J 6 bases, leaving 3 bases between the germline ends.

CDR3 protein: CATRSGHGQREYNEQFF. The CDR3, as DNA: TGTGCCACCAGATCGGGACATGGCCAAAGGGAGTACAATGAGCAGTTCTTC. The V call is TRBV15, the J call TRBJ2-1; possible D gene TRBD1, 6 bases. Germline CDR1 LNHNV, CDR2 YYDKDF (reference sequence). Trimming took off 6 bases at V and 4 bases at J, with 22 bases between the two ends. This CDR3 contains 17 residues.

This chain links TRBV11-2 with TRBJ2-7; D is undetermined. CDR1 SGHAT and CDR2 FQNNGV come from the germline V gene. CDR3 size: 12 residues. V lost 3 bases and J lost 5, with 8 bases in between. CDR3 nucleotide sequence: TGTGCCAGCAGCTTGGAGACCCACGAGCAGTACTTC. Encoded protein: CASSLETHEQYF.